This T cell receptor (beta chain) is drawn from a study of T-cell memory formation after mild COVID-19. General study findings and limits: Mainly in CM and EM were contracting CD4+ clones; CD8+ were in EMRA.

CDR3 size: 14 residues. Germline CDR1 LGHNA, CDR2 YNFKEQ. The V gene end was trimmed by 3 bases and the J gene end by 2 bases; junction bases not matched to a gene: 4. This clonotype was recorded many times. The antigen is not known. 5'RACE primed at constant segments yielded TCR alpha and TCR beta cDNA libraries bearing sample barcodes and UMIs. TCRdb analysed the 5' RACE reads with MiXCR anew, one entry per CDR3 protein. This repertoire shows roughly 200,000 distinct CDR3 sequences, 15% to 20% found once; its top ten account for around 1.9%. Sequenced material: PBMCs or a T cell subset sorted from them (not recorded which). This receptor was obtained from an adult woman who had mild COVID-19 (a few samples of this study predate the infection). Cell type and time point are not known. The chain has TRBV4-2 and TRBJ2-7; 7 bases are shared with TRBD1. The CDR3 is CASSQRQGPYEQYF. The CDR3 region has the DNA TGTGCCAGCAGCCAGCGACAGGGTCCCTACGAGCAGTACTTC.